The present TCR beta chain was sequenced within a study of shared clonotypes between healthy human individuals. The length of the CDR3 is 12 residues. Germline V gene data show CDR1 as SEHNR and CDR2 as FQNEAQ (reference sequence). V lost 5 bases to trimming and J lost 6 bases; unmatched junction nucleotides: 3. Measured with immunoSEQ multiplex PCR; TCRdb has only the in-frame clones, and not every one. The profile shows about 470,000 clones, more than 75% of them singletons. The TCR comes from a woman between 40 and 55 years old in good health. Some clones in this sample may be carry-over from other donors' samples. This chain connects TRBV7-9 to TRBJ1-2; TRBD1 aligns across 7 bases. The sample consisted of PBMCs. The CDR3 sequence: CASSPDRDGYTF. DNA for the CDR3: TGTGCCAGCAGCCCAGACAGGGATGGCTACACCTTC.